The source of this T cell receptor (beta chain) is a study of beta chain features in type 1 diabetes (dated by TCRdb to about 2018). Regarding the complete study: Mean age, gender distribution, total cell number and subset yield did not differ between patients and healthy donors. Across all samples, about 110 million sorted cells were examined, and cell number per subset correlated strongly with RNA yield. Regulatory and stem cell-like memory subsets were isolated from only 8 patients and roughly eight healthy donors, whereas naive and central memory subsets came from all 30 or so donors. The study compared TCRB repertoires of sorted circulating CD4+ T cell subsets between recently diagnosed type 1 diabetes patients and matched healthy donors.

The sample holds a few counts of this clone. This clone's antigen is unknown. No qualities accompany the bases; no much larger clone lies one base away. The full study reports these points: A moderate but significant shortening of TCRB CDR3 length was observed in type 1 diabetes patients in all four CD4+ subsets. PCR may preferentially amplify shorter templates, but because patient and control samples were amplified and corrected together, any resulting skew would affect both groups equally. At VDJ recombination sites, patients with type 1 diabetes made fewer insertions and deleted more nucleotides, a pattern implying thymic rearrangement abnormalities. Naive, central memory and regulatory TCRB repertoires appeared more similar among patients than among healthy donors. Because the HLA sub-analyses included only small numbers of individuals, any influence of HLA type on TCRB rearrangement was left unresolved. Because cDNA was sequenced instead of genomic DNA, highly expressing activated cells could be over-represented, though the groups showed no difference in activation or CD3 levels.

Each donor gave one peripheral blood draw, averaging about 100 mL, which was collected into heparinised tubes. A BD FACSAria II was used to sort naive, central memory, regulatory and stem cell-like memory CD4+ T cells with a panel that included CD45RO, CCR7, CD25, CD127, CD95 and CD27. Purity was above 98% for every sorted population. PBMCs were isolated right away by Lymphoprep density gradient centrifugation and were stained directly, without culture. Samples were stained and sorted in pairs, with one healthy donor and one patient per experiment, so that batch effects were minimized. The germline V gene gives CDR1 as MDHEN and CDR2 as SYDVKM. V loses 5 bases of germline sequence and J loses 4 bases, and the interval between the two ends is 14 bases. There are 14 amino acids in the CDR3, from cysteine to phenylalanine inclusive. This entry keeps only the CDR3 DNA: 42 bases, framed from base 1. All of the isolated RNA was reverse transcribed with the High Capacity cDNA Reverse Transcription Kit, so expressed TCRB transcripts were sequenced. Deep immunoSEQ sequencing was performed on naive, central memory and regulatory T cell samples, with an average of roughly 3.3 million total reads per sample. After sorted cells were lysed in RLT buffer, RNA was extracted with DNase-treated RNeasy Micro or Mini kits, with the choice depending on cell number. Each cell subset was processed separately to prevent cross-contamination, with patient and healthy donor samples processed together. TCRB sequences were amplified from cDNA with the immunoSEQ multiplex PCR, producing 87-bp fragments spanning the CDR3 region. The amplicons were sequenced using the Illumina HiSeq platform. The original pipeline was this. PCR bias was corrected computationally using synthetic template baselines, and reads within Hamming distance 2 were collapsed, with unmergeable singletons discarded. Reads were aligned to IMGT to assign V, D and J genes, CDR3 length, and insertions or deletions at six rearrangement sites. Within each subset, clonotype counts were normalized to the number of sorted cells before true diversity and Gini coefficients were calculated with the tcR R package. The overlap coefficient, calculated on TCRB nucleotide sequences, was used to quantify repertoire sharing. Out-of-frame TCRB sequences from naive cells were analyzed as a proxy for the pre-selection repertoire. TCRdb took over this immuneACCESS table, retaining in-frame rearrangements with V and J assigned. Such tables are incomplete; in checked studies, under half of the missing clones stem from an unresolved V gene, and the remainder is unexplained. The V and J calls and clone size were taken over from that table, and D and trimming were inferred from the DNA. Within this sample are fewer than 550,000 clones, with about 10% of them counted one time only. Clones ranked in the top ten supply more than 0.045% of the sample.

The receptor was derived from a woman younger than 30 in good health. The sequence links TRBV28 to TRBJ1-2, with an unclear D gene assignment. Sequenced material: naive CD4+ T cells from blood. Sample cell subset or site, as interpreted from the label and publication: true naive CD4+ T cells. This receptor has the CDR3 CASSPIGSSYGYTF. The DNA is TGTGCCAGCAGTCCCATCGGCAGCTCCTATGGCTACACCTTC.